This T cell receptor beta chain stems from a study of blood T cell repertoires in COVID-19. Sequencing was performed with immunoSEQ multiplex PCR; in TCRdb, only in-frame clones are kept and a portion is missing. The sample holds tens of thousands of clones; approximately 85% are singletons and the top ten take about 17%. Germline CDR1 and CDR2: ENHRY and SYGVKD. With 2 bases removed from V and 1 base from J, the gap between germline ends came to 11 bases. CDR3 length: 15 residues. The receptor comes from a human donor in a cohort sampled during active COVID-19. The chain couples TRBV10-3 to TRBJ2-5; a weak D match, TRBD2 (6 bases). Sequenced input: peripheral blood. The DNA of the CDR3 is TGTGCCATCAGTGAGGCGCGGGGATCCCAAGAGACCCAGTACTTC. It codes for CAISEARGSQETQYF.